The subject of this entry is one T cell receptor (beta chain). Its antigen is as yet unknown. At a deep level, the assay was run. The data were produced by immunoSEQ multiplex PCR, yet TCRdb's version contains in-frame clones alone and is incomplete. Of some 87,000 clones listed, approximately 70% are singletons. J lost 3 bases, V lost 2 bases, and 9 bases had no gene match. Germline V gives CDR1 LGHNA, CDR2 YSLEER. CDR3 length equals 17 residues. These data originate in a study of shared clonotypes between healthy human individuals. Pooled CD45RO+ cells and CCR7-negative CD45RA+ TemRA cells made up CD8 memory. Study findings and constraints: Clonotypes that were shared across a handful of donors made up about 5.1% of naive CD4 clonotypes. Sample collection involved blood only; tissue repertoires are likely different.

This receptor was obtained from a man between 25 and 39 years old in good health. The V gene is TRBV4-3, the J gene TRBJ2-2; 7 bases map to TRBD2. Input material: memory CD8+ T cells sorted from blood. Regarding subset: CD45RO+ cells pooled with CCR7-negative TemRA cells. DNA of the CDR3: TGCGCCAGCAGCCAAACCGGCCGGGACTACCACACCGGGGAGCTGTTTTTT. Translating it yields CASSQTGRDYHTGELFF.